The 32 T cell receptor beta chains below all came from one sample that was sequenced in a study of cytomegalovirus exposure and HLA in healthy donors. Both 60 Vbeta primers and 13 Jbeta primers went into the PCR. Some clones are missing from TCRdb's copy, which holds only in-frame ones; the method was immunoSEQ multiplex PCR. Counted here are under 200,000 clones, roughly four fifths occurring once; the ten biggest clones make up around 2.4%. Sequencing was performed on PBMCs. These receptors all stem from a female donor in good health and CMV-seronegative.

This clone has only a few counts. J is TRBJ2-5 and V is TRBV5-6, with 9 bases fitting TRBD1. After removal of 5 bases from V and 5 bases from J, the junction contained 4 bases not matched to a gene. The V gene's germline CDR1 is SGHDT and CDR2 YYEEEE. The CDR3 spans 13 residues. CDR3 sequence: CASSRQGEETQYF. In DNA form, the CDR3 reads TGTGCCAGCAGTCGACAGGGGGAGGAGACCCAGTACTTC.

This clone was seen only a few times. The chain has TRBV30 and TRBJ2-7; 7 bases agree with TRBD1. With V trimmed by 3 bases and J by 3 bases, 8 bases remained unmatched. Germline V gene sequence: CDR1 GTSNPN, CDR2 SVGIG (reference sequence). This CDR3 region has 14 residues. The CDR3 DNA sequence: TGTGCCTGGAGCCCCCCGGGACAGCACTACGAGCAGTACTTC. Translation gives CAWSPPGQHYEQYF.

The rearrangement links TRBV9 to TRBJ2-1, with 8 bases identical to TRBD2. The germline V gene encodes CDR1 SGDLS and CDR2 YYNGEE. This CDR3 is 16 amino acids long. V was clipped by 2 bases and J by 3 bases; unmatched bases: 7. This CDR3 reads CASSVRPAGGYNEQFF. The CDR3 nucleotides are TGTGCCAGCAGCGTGCGACCCGCGGGGGGCTACAATGAGCAGTTCTTC.

J is TRBJ2-5 and V is TRBV2; 10 bases are a match to TRBD1. This CDR3 spans 15 amino acids. V gave up 4 bases and J gave up 1 base; unmatched junction bases: 3. CDR1 and CDR2 from the germline V gene are SNHLY and FYNNEI. The CDR3 protein is CASSGDRGGQETQYF. Written as DNA, the CDR3 is TGTGCCAGCAGTGGGGACAGGGGAGGCCAAGAGACCCAGTACTTC.

The CDR3 sequence: CSTRGETEAFF. DNA for the CDR3: TGCAGCACCCGGGGGGAGACTGAAGCTTTCTTT. The chain links TRBV29-1 to TRBJ1-1; perhaps TRBD1 as D (5 bases). Trimming cost V 8 bases and J 5 bases, with 12 bases left between them. CDR3 length: 11 amino acids. Germline CDR1 reads SQVTM; CDR2 reads ANQGSEA.

The chain is built from TRBV5-1 and TRBJ1-1, with 12 bases lining up with TRBD1. The CDR3 has 16 residues. V dropped 4 bases and J dropped 1; count of bases not matched to a gene: 5. Germline V gene sequence: CDR1 SGHRS, CDR2 YFSETQ. The CDR3, as DNA: TGCGCCAGCAGCAGGGGGACAGGGGGCGCGAACACTGAAGCTTTCTTT. This encodes CASSRGTGGANTEAFF. The full variable domain, in which reference TRBV5-1 and TRBJ1-1 provide the parts outside the CDR3, is KAGVTQTPRYLIKTRGQQVTLSCSPISGHRSVSWYQQTPGQGLQFLFEYFSETQRNKGNFPGRFSGRQFSNSRSEMNVSTLELGDSALYLCASSRGTGGANTEAFFGQGTRLTVV.

The rearrangement joins TRBV11-2 to TRBJ2-4; 9 nucleotides align to TRBD1. The CDR3 contains 15 residues. Germline lookup yields CDR1 SGHAT and CDR2 FQNNGV. After removal of 5 bases from V and 8 bases from J, the junction contained 10 bases not matched to a gene. CDR3 in amino acids: CASSPTGGRVDIQYF. In DNA, the CDR3 is TGTGCCAGCAGCCCTACAGGGGGCAGGGTGGACATTCAGTACTTC.

This clone was picked up a small number of times. The genes are TRBV28 and TRBJ2-2; tentative D call: TRBD1 (5 bases). Between the trimmed V and J ends, which lost 7 bases and 4 bases, there was a span of 16 bases. This CDR3 contains 15 residues. Germline V gives CDR1 MDHEN, CDR2 SYDVKM. CDR3 protein: CASTLDQGPTGELFF. CDR3 nucleotide sequence: TGTGCCAGCACCCTCGATCAGGGCCCCACCGGGGAGCTGTTTTTT.

The J gene is TRBJ2-7, the V gene TRBV27; 11 bases fit TRBD1. V lost 4 bases to trimming and J lost 3 bases; unmatched junction nucleotides: 5. Germline-derived CDR1 and CDR2 are MNHEY and SMNVEV (reference sequence). The CDR3 sequence is 15 residues long. Written as DNA, the CDR3 is TGTGCCAGCAGTTCCCCCGGGACAGGGGGCTACGAGCAGTACTTC. It yields the protein CASSSPGTGGYEQYF.

This clone was seen more than once but under ten times. This rearrangement joins TRBV11-2 to TRBJ2-7, with a possible D match to TRBD1 (6 bases). The germline CDR1 and CDR2 sequences are SGHAT and FQNNGV. Trimming stripped 2 bases from V and 4 bases from J, with 12 bases between. The CDR3 extends over 14 amino acids. The CDR3 protein is CASSLQGPEYEQYF. In nucleotides, the CDR3 is TGTGCCAGCAGCTTACAGGGGCCGGAGTACGAGCAGTACTTC.

V is TRBV4-2 and J is TRBJ2-7, with 7 bases lining up with TRBD2. CDR1 is LGHNA and CDR2 is YNFKEQ in the germline V gene. J lost 4 bases, V lost 0 bases, and 6 bases had no gene match. This CDR3 is 15 amino acids long. CDR3 amino acids: CASSQESGTSYEQYF. The CDR3 DNA reads as TGTGCCAGCAGCCAAGAAAGCGGGACCTCTTACGAGCAGTACTTC.

In this sample, this clone turned up a few times. V usage is TRBV28 and J usage is TRBJ2-7; 7 bases match TRBD2. The germline V gene encodes CDR1 MDHEN and CDR2 SYDVKM. V gave up 4 bases and J gave up 5 bases; unmatched junction bases: 2. CDR3 length: 12 amino acids. The CDR3 coding sequence is TGTGCCAGCAGTTCTGGGGGGGACGAGCAGTACTTC. It yields the protein CASSSGGDEQYF. The full variable domain, its missing parts supplied by reference TRBV28 and TRBJ2-7, is DVKVTQSSRYLVKRTGEKVFLECVQDMDHENMFWYRQDPGLGLRLIYFSYDVKMKEKGDIPEGYSVSREKKERFSLILESASTNQTSMYLCASSSGGDEQYFGPGTRLTVT.

The rearrangement links TRBV14 to TRBJ2-2; D is uncertain. The CDR3 contains 15 residues. CDR1 and CDR2 (germline): SGHDN, FVKESK. The ends were cut back, 4 bases at V and 2 bases at J, with 11 bases in the middle. The CDR3 loop reads CASSPTNLNTGELFF. The CDR3 nucleotides read TGTGCCAGCAGCCCTACTAACTTAAACACCGGGGAGCTGTTTTTT.

V gene TRBV10-2 combines with J gene TRBJ1-1; D uncertain. The CDR3 has 13 amino acids. The germline CDR1 and CDR2 sequences are WSHSY and SAAADI. The germline V and J ends were trimmed by 3 bases and 2 bases, with 7 bases remaining between them. CDR3 loop: CASSDRTNTEAFF. The CDR3 DNA reads TGCGCCAGCAGTGACAGAACAAACACTGAAGCTTTCTTT.

The rearrangement joins TRBV18 to TRBJ2-2, with 7 bases identical to TRBD1. The length of the CDR3 is 15 residues. Germline-derived CDR1 and CDR2 are KGHSH and LQKENI. The V gene end was trimmed by 3 bases and the J gene end by 7 bases; junction bases not matched to a gene: 8. CDR3 residues: CASSPNYRGGGELFF. CDR3 bases: TGTGCCAGCTCACCGAACTACAGGGGCGGCGGGGAGCTGTTTTTT.

The V gene is TRBV7-9, the J gene TRBJ2-7, with D tentatively TRBD2 (5 bases). Trimming left V 5 bases short and J 0 bases short, with 14 bases between. The CDR3 runs 15 residues. The germline V gene has CDR1 SEHNR and CDR2 FQNEAQ (reference sequence). The CDR3: CASSDTERASYEQYF. CDR3 coding DNA: TGTGCCAGCAGCGACACGGAGAGGGCCTCCTACGAGCAGTACTTC. The full variable domain, completed using reference TRBV7-9 and TRBJ2-7, is DTGVSQNPRHKITKRGQNVTFRCDPISEHNRLYWYRQTLGQGPEFLTYFQNEAQLEKSRLLSDRFSAERPKGSFSTLEIQRTEQGDSAMYLCASSDTERASYEQYFGPGTRLTVT.

The V and J genes are TRBV7-8 and TRBJ1-2; D is uncertain. Trimming cost V 5 bases and J 12 bases, with 19 bases left between them. Germline V lookup: CDR1 SGHVS, CDR2 FQNEAQ. CDR3 length: 13 residues. CDR3 loop: CASSRPPTREHTF. DNA of the CDR3: TGTGCCAGCAGCCGTCCCCCCACAAGGGAGCACACCTTC.

The chain employs TRBV7-9 and TRBJ1-2; D is unclear. The length of the CDR3 is 15 residues. CDR1 and CDR2 from the germline V gene are SEHNR and FQNEAQ (reference sequence). The V and J ends lost 7 bases and 8 bases respectively, with 23 bases between them. The CDR3 loop reads CASILFPNGGGGYTF. The CDR3, as DNA: TGTGCCAGCATCCTCTTTCCTAATGGCGGCGGGGGCTACACCTTC. The full variable domain, with the rest looked up from reference TRBV7-9 and TRBJ1-2, is DTGVSQNPRHKITKRGQNVTFRCDPISEHNRLYWYRQTLGQGPEFLTYFQNEAQLEKSRLLSDRFSAERPKGSFSTLEIQRTEQGDSAMYLCASILFPNGGGGYTFGSGTRLTVV.

The chain carries TRBV5-1 and TRBJ2-2, with D possibly being TRBD1 (5 bases). V lost 2 bases to trimming and J lost 7 bases, with 12 bases between them. There are 14 residues in the CDR3. Per germline, CDR1 SGHRS and CDR2 YFSETQ. Written as DNA, the CDR3 is TGCGCCAGCAGCTTTCGACAGAGAAACGGGGAGCTGTTTTTT. Translated, it gives CASSFRQRNGELFF.

The V call is TRBV2, the J call TRBJ2-5, with 11 bases that match TRBD2. Germline lookup yields CDR1 SNHLY and CDR2 FYNNEI. V dropped 2 bases and J dropped 7; count of bases not matched to a gene: 6. CDR3 length equals 15 residues. The CDR3 DNA reads TGTGCCAGCAGTGAAACTAGCGGGGGCGTTGGGACCCAGTACTTC. Residues: CASSETSGGVGTQYF.

This clone has just a few counts. The V gene is TRBV28, the J gene TRBJ1-2; 7 nucleotides agree with TRBD1. This CDR3 has 12 residues. Per germline, CDR1 MDHEN and CDR2 SYDVKM. With V trimmed by 6 bases and J by 11 bases, 9 bases remained unmatched. CDR3 sequence: CASSPVGQIYTF. CDR3 nucleotides: TGTGCCAGCAGCCCCGTGGGACAGATTTACACCTTC.

The chain is built from TRBV30 and TRBJ1-2; D gene uncertain. The CDR3 has 12 amino acids. Germline CDR1 is GTSNPN and CDR2 is SVGIG (reference sequence). The CDR3 loop is CDRGRVNYGYTF. CDR3 nucleotides: TGTGACCGAGGCCGAGTCAACTATGGCTACACCTTC. Complete variable domain (other parts from reference TRBV30 and TRBJ1-2): SQTIHQWPATLVQPVGSPLSLECTVEGTSNPNLYWYRQAAGRGLQLLFYSVGIGQISSEVPQNLSASRPQDRQFILSSKKLLLSDSGFYLCDRGRVNYGYTFGSGTRLTVV.

This sequence joins TRBV29-1 and TRBJ1-1; no reliable D call. CDR1 and CDR2 (germline): SQVTM, ANQGSEA. Trimming shortened V by 4 bases and J by 7 bases, and 22 bases separated the two germline ends. The CDR3 extends over 15 amino acids. DNA of the CDR3: TGCAGCGTTGTTTACCCCGAGGGAGGAAAAGGTGAAGCTTTCTTT. This codes for CSVVYPEGGKGEAFF.

V gene TRBV19 combines with J gene TRBJ1-2; D may be TRBD1 (6 bases). The V end lost 8 bases, the J end lost 4 bases, and 14 bases lay between the germline ends. The germline V gene encodes CDR1 LNHDA and CDR2 SQIVND (reference sequence). This CDR3 has 13 residues. The CDR3 DNA is TGTGCCAGTTCACCGGGACAAACCTATGGCTACACCTTC. Translating gives CASSPGQTYGYTF.

This rearrangement joins TRBV6-6 to TRBJ2-7, with 8 bases that match TRBD2. Germline CDR1 MNHNY, CDR2 SVGAGI (reference sequence). The CDR3 totals 14 residues. The junction had 4 bases not matched to a gene; V was cut back by 5 bases and J by 1 base. The CDR3: CASSNQRESYEQYF. CDR3 DNA sequence: TGTGCCAGCAGTAATCAGCGGGAGTCCTACGAGCAGTACTTC.

A few counts support this clone. The chain carries TRBV2 and TRBJ2-2; D may be TRBD2 (6 bases). This CDR3 has 18 amino acids. V shed 3 bases and J shed 1 base, with 18 bases lying between them. Germline CDR1 is SNHLY and CDR2 is FYNNEI. Here the CDR3 DNA reads TGTGCCAGCAGTGACGTGCGTGGCAGGCGGGGGAACACCGGGGAGCTGTTTTTT. This codes for CASSDVRGRRGNTGELFF.

This rearrangement joins TRBV29-1 to TRBJ2-3, with unresolved D. Trimming removed 4 bases from V and 2 bases from J, with 7 bases in between. CDR1 SQVTM and CDR2 ANQGSEA come from the germline V gene. This CDR3 comprises 12 residues. CDR3 sequence reads: CSVVQITDTQYF. CDR3 DNA: TGCAGCGTTGTACAAATCACAGATACGCAGTATTTT.

The V call is TRBV6-1, the J call TRBJ2-2, with 10 positions matching TRBD1. The CDR3 consists of 17 residues. The V gene end was trimmed by 2 bases and the J gene end by 6 bases; junction bases not matched to a gene: 9. The germline V gene encodes CDR1 MNHNS and CDR2 SASEGT. The CDR3 sequence is CASSEPPGTGEAGELFF. The CDR3 DNA reads TGTGCCAGCAGTGAACCCCCCGGGACAGGGGAGGCCGGGGAGCTGTTTTTT.

V is TRBV6-5 and J is TRBJ1-5; unclear D gene. Per germline, CDR1 MNHEY and CDR2 SVGAGI. CDR3 size: 14 residues. Trimming stripped 6 bases from V and 0 bases from J, with 9 bases between. The CDR3 DNA sequence: TGTGCCAGCAGGTCAGGTTATAGCAATCAGCCCCAGCATTTT. Translating it yields CASRSGYSNQPQHF.

The chain carries TRBV4-1 and TRBJ1-1; a possible D gene is TRBD1 (6 bases). The V gene's germline CDR1 is MGHRA and CDR2 YSYEKL. The V end was cut by 0 bases, the J end by 7 bases, with 12 bases between. This CDR3 contains 14 residues. The CDR3 region has the DNA TGCGCCAGCAGCCAAGATCGAGGGGGTCTTGAAGCTTTCTTT. Translated, it gives CASSQDRGGLEAFF.

The chain links TRBV6-6 to TRBJ1-4, with unresolved D. Germline V gives CDR1 MNHNY, CDR2 SVGAGI (reference sequence). Trimming removed 6 bases at V and 8 bases at J, with 10 bases between. The CDR3 extends over 12 amino acids. The CDR3 DNA reads TGTGCCAGCAGCCTTATTCGGGAAAAACTGTTTTTT. Translation gives CASSLIREKLFF.

The chain recombines TRBV5-6 with TRBJ1-1; D not certain. V lost 0 bases and J 0 bases, leaving 3 bases between the germline ends. This CDR3 spans 13 amino acids. The V gene's germline CDR1 is SGHDT and CDR2 YYEEEE. The CDR3 coding sequence is TGTGCCAGCAGCTTGGCGTTGAACACTGAAGCTTTCTTT. It specifies CASSLALNTEAFF.